Sequencing of this TCR beta chain was carried out in a study of tumor and adjacent non-tumor tissue in lung cancer. Across the whole study: Histology: under 15 adenocarcinoma, a couple of squamous cell carcinoma, 1 small cell lung cancer. The patients, around 10 men and several women, were roughly 30 to 80 with stage I to III disease. Study-wide findings and caveats: TCR diversity was significantly greater in tumor than normal lung tissue.

Germline V gene data show CDR1 as SGHAT and CDR2 as FQNNGV. The CDR3 length is 15 residues. This sample's RNA came from whole unsorted tissue. Between August and November 2014, newly diagnosed, chemotherapy-naive lung cancer patients underwent thoracic surgery in China. Three rounds of nested PCR, following a modified ARM-PCR protocol, produced the TCRbeta library. TCRdb passed the multiplex PCR reads through MiXCR, listing each CDR3 protein once. The repertoire holds 70,000 to 80,000 distinct CDR3 sequences, 55% to 80% seen once, with about a tenth in the top ten. Remarks on this clonotype: What it recognizes is unknown. Germline and junction disagree at one end, which may indicate a read error.

The receptor's source is a woman between 35 and 50 years old with non-small cell lung cancer. Material for sequencing was lung tumor tissue. The V gene is TRBV11-2, the J gene TRBJ2-1; possible D gene TRBD2, 6 bases. CDR3 in DNA: TGTGCCAGCAGCTTAGATCCCATTGGGGGGATTGAGCAATTCTTC. It codes for CASSLDPIGGIEQFF. Filled out from reference TRBV11-2 and TRBJ2-1, the complete variable domain reads EAGVAQSPRYKIIEKRQSVAFWCNPISGHATLYWYQQILGQGPKLLIQFQNNGVVDDSQLPKDRFSAERLKGVDSTLKIQPAKLEDSAVYLCASSLDPIGGIEQFFGPGTRLTVL.